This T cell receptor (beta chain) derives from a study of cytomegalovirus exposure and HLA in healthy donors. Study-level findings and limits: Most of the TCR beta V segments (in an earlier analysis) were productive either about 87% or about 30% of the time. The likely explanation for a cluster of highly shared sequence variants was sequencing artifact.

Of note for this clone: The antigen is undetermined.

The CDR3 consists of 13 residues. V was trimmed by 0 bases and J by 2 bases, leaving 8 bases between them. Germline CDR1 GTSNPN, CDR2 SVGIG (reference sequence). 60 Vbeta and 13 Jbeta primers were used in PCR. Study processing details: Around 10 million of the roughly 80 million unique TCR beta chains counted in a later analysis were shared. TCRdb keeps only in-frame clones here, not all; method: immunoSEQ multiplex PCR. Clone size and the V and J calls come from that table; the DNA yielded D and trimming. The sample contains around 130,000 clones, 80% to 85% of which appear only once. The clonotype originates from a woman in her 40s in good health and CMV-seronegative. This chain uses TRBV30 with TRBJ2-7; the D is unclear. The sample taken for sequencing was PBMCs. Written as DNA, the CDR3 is TGTGCCTGGAGTGTGGGCAGGCCCTACGAGCAGTACTTC. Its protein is CAWSVGRPYEQYF.